These T cell receptor beta chains were read from a single sample in a study of Ad26.COV2.S vaccination and SARS-CoV-2 variants. Assay: immunoSEQ multiplex PCR; the TCRdb copy retains only in-frame clones and omits some. Of some 390,000 clones detected, around 91% appear once; the ten largest clones hold about 2%. Source: peripheral blood, taken in a trial of Ad26.COV2.S vaccine versus placebo. These receptors were collected from a person aged 18 to 65 who received the Ad26.COV2.S COVID-19 vaccine or a placebo. CDR3s include the opening cysteine and the closing phenylalanine or tryptophan. The order of the fields is J gene, D gene, V gene, clone size, CDR3 protein, CDR3 DNA. A D gene is named only where the DNA matches it firmly. Where a row states a size, it is once, few, many or the class of an expanded clone; other rows omit it.

j_call: TRBJ2-3
d_call: NA
v_call: TRBV6-2/TRBV6-3
clone_size: NA
cdr3_aa: CASSLTGFSTDTQYF
cdr3_nt: TGTGCCAGCAGCCTCACTGGATTTAGCACAGATACGCAGTATTTT

j_call: TRBJ2-3
d_call: TRBD2
v_call: TRBV27
clone_size: NA
cdr3_aa: CASSDKWLAGGSQYF
cdr3_nt: TGTGCCAGCAGCGATAAATGGCTAGCGGGAGGGTCGCAGTATTTT

j_call: TRBJ2-3
d_call: TRBD1
v_call: TRBV18
clone_size: NA
cdr3_aa: CASSPRTGGGTDTQYF
cdr3_nt: TGTGCCAGCTCACCACGGACAGGGGGGGGCACAGATACGCAGTATTTT

j_call: TRBJ2-7
d_call: TRBD1
v_call: TRBV10-3
clone_size: NA
cdr3_aa: CAISPGQGAYEQYF
cdr3_nt: TGTGCCATCAGCCCGGGACAGGGGGCCTACGAGCAGTACTTC

j_call: TRBJ1-1
d_call: NA
v_call: TRBV5-4
clone_size: NA
cdr3_aa: CASTSFLATEAFF
cdr3_nt: TGTGCCAGCACCTCTTTCCTGGCCACTGAAGCTTTCTTT

j_call: TRBJ1-5
d_call: NA
v_call: TRBV2
clone_size: few
cdr3_aa: CASIRAKNQPQHF
cdr3_nt: TGTGCCAGCATCCGGGCCAAAAATCAGCCCCAGCATTTT

j_call: TRBJ1-2
d_call: NA
v_call: TRBV3-1/TRBV3-2
clone_size: NA
cdr3_aa: CASSQGRNSNYGYTF
cdr3_nt: TGTGCCAGCAGCCAAGGTCGGAATTCTAACTATGGCTACACCTTC

j_call: TRBJ2-2
d_call: TRBD2
v_call: TRBV19
clone_size: NA
cdr3_aa: CASSISSGRAAGELFF
cdr3_nt: TGTGCCAGTAGTATCTCTAGCGGGAGGGCCGCCGGGGAGCTGTTTTTT

j_call: TRBJ2-7
d_call: NA
v_call: TRBV18
clone_size: NA
cdr3_aa: CASSPALGYYEQYF
cdr3_nt: TGTGCCAGCTCACCAGCCCTGGGGTATTACGAGCAGTACTTC

j_call: TRBJ1-4
d_call: NA
v_call: TRBV2
clone_size: NA
cdr3_aa: CASSEEIGEKLFF
cdr3_nt: TGTGCCAGCAGTGAAGAGATAGGGGAGAAACTGTTTTTT

j_call: TRBJ2-7
d_call: TRBD1
v_call: TRBV28
clone_size: NA
cdr3_aa: CASSSGQGAEQYF
cdr3_nt: TGTGCCAGCAGCTCGGGACAGGGGGCGGAGCAGTACTTC

j_call: TRBJ1-5
d_call: TRBD1
v_call: TRBV2
clone_size: NA
cdr3_aa: CASSPPPGGDQPQHF
cdr3_nt: TGTGCCAGCAGTCCCCCTCCAGGGGGCGATCAGCCCCAGCATTTT

j_call: TRBJ2-7
d_call: TRBD1
v_call: TRBV27
clone_size: NA
cdr3_aa: CASSLKGAYEQYF
cdr3_nt: TGTGCCAGCAGTTTAAAGGGGGCGTACGAGCAGTACTTC

j_call: TRBJ2-7
d_call: NA
v_call: TRBV10-1
clone_size: NA
cdr3_aa: CATPRGEQYF
cdr3_nt: TGCGCCACCCCCCGTGGCGAGCAGTACTTC

j_call: TRBJ1-1
d_call: NA
v_call: TRBV18
clone_size: NA
cdr3_aa: CASSPGRSMNTEAFF
cdr3_nt: TGTGCCAGCTCACCAGGGAGAAGCATGAACACTGAAGCTTTCTTT

j_call: TRBJ2-3
d_call: NA
v_call: TRBV5-1
clone_size: NA
cdr3_aa: CASHRLLTDTQYF
cdr3_nt: TGCGCCAGCCATAGACTACTCACAGATACGCAGTATTTT

j_call: TRBJ1-2
d_call: NA
v_call: TRBV28
clone_size: NA
cdr3_aa: CASSLLAGIAYGYTF
cdr3_nt: TGTGCCAGCAGTTTACTTGCAGGGATAGCCTATGGCTACACCTTC

j_call: TRBJ1-4
d_call: NA
v_call: TRBV4-1
clone_size: once
cdr3_aa: CASSPRGVGEKLFF
cdr3_nt: TGCGCCAGCAGCCCCCGAGGGGTTGGTGAAAAACTGTTTTTT

j_call: TRBJ2-3
d_call: TRBD1
v_call: TRBV3-1/TRBV3-2
clone_size: once
cdr3_aa: CASSQDFSRDRAGYF
cdr3_nt: TGTGCCAGCAGCCAAGATTTTAGTCGGGACAGGGCAGGGTATTTT

j_call: TRBJ1-1
d_call: NA
v_call: TRBV18
clone_size: NA
cdr3_aa: CASSPNIQGSSAFF
cdr3_nt: TGTGCCAGCTCACCCAACATCCAGGGATCTTCAGCTTTCTTT

j_call: TRBJ1-1
d_call: NA
v_call: TRBV4-2
clone_size: NA
cdr3_aa: CASSRNTANTEAFF
cdr3_nt: TGTGCCAGCAGCCGGAATACAGCGAACACTGAAGCTTTCTTT

j_call: TRBJ2-7
d_call: TRBD2
v_call: TRBV29-1
clone_size: NA
cdr3_aa: CSVDTSGTHEQYF
cdr3_nt: TGCAGCGTTGATACTAGCGGGACTCACGAGCAGTACTTC

j_call: TRBJ2-1
d_call: NA
v_call: TRBV24-1
clone_size: NA
cdr3_aa: CATRSGRPYNEQFF
cdr3_nt: TGTGCCACCAGAAGCGGACGCCCGTACAATGAGCAGTTCTTC

j_call: TRBJ2-2
d_call: TRBD2
v_call: TRBV28
clone_size: NA
cdr3_aa: CASSSRASGNGGELFF
cdr3_nt: TGTGCCAGCAGTTCGCGAGCTAGCGGGAACGGCGGGGAGCTGTTTTTT

j_call: TRBJ2-2
d_call: NA
v_call: TRBV12-5
clone_size: NA
cdr3_aa: CASGLLAVTGELFF
cdr3_nt: TGTGCTAGTGGTTTGTTGGCGGTCACCGGGGAGCTGTTTTTT

j_call: TRBJ1-1
d_call: NA
v_call: TRBV10-3
clone_size: NA
cdr3_aa: CAIRRDTSNTEAFF
cdr3_nt: TGTGCCATCAGGCGGGACACCTCGAACACTGAAGCTTTCTTT

j_call: TRBJ2-7
d_call: NA
v_call: TRBV5-5
clone_size: NA
cdr3_aa: CASSRADRPFEQYF
cdr3_nt: TGTGCCAGCAGCAGAGCAGACAGACCCTTCGAGCAGTACTTC

j_call: TRBJ2-2
d_call: NA
v_call: TRBV4-3
clone_size: NA
cdr3_aa: CASSLDTGELFF
cdr3_nt: TGCGCCAGCAGCCTGGACACCGGGGAGCTGTTTTTT

j_call: TRBJ2-1
d_call: NA
v_call: TRBV7-3
clone_size: NA
cdr3_aa: CASSLIGGYNEQFF
cdr3_nt: TGTGCCAGCAGCTTAATCGGGGGATACAATGAGCAGTTCTTC

j_call: TRBJ1-5
d_call: NA
v_call: TRBV27
clone_size: NA
cdr3_aa: CASSLKATHQPQHF
cdr3_nt: TGTGCCAGCAGTTTAAAGGCGACCCATCAGCCCCAGCATTTT

j_call: TRBJ1-1
d_call: NA
v_call: TRBV5-4
clone_size: few
cdr3_aa: CASSAQSGVNTEAFF
cdr3_nt: TGTGCCAGCAGCGCTCAATCAGGGGTGAACACTGAAGCTTTCTTT

j_call: TRBJ1-1
d_call: NA
v_call: TRBV10-1
clone_size: NA
cdr3_aa: CASSDGLMNTEAFF
cdr3_nt: TGCGCCAGCAGTGATGGTCTCATGAACACTGAAGCTTTCTTT

j_call: TRBJ2-4
d_call: TRBD1
v_call: TRBV19
clone_size: NA
cdr3_aa: CASSPGQGNIQYF
cdr3_nt: TGTGCCAGTAGTCCCGGACAGGGAAACATTCAGTACTTC

j_call: TRBJ2-3
d_call: TRBD2
v_call: TRBV11-2
clone_size: NA
cdr3_aa: CASSQRGSGLADTQYF
cdr3_nt: TGTGCCAGCAGCCAAAGGGGTAGCGGGTTGGCAGATACGCAGTATTTT

j_call: TRBJ1-2
d_call: TRBD1
v_call: TRBV2
clone_size: NA
cdr3_aa: CASNRDRGNYGYTF
cdr3_nt: TGTGCCAGCAACAGGGACAGGGGAAACTATGGCTACACCTTC

j_call: TRBJ2-7
d_call: NA
v_call: TRBV10-3
clone_size: NA
cdr3_aa: CAISESNRAGEQYF
cdr3_nt: TGTGCCATCAGTGAGTCCAACAGGGCGGGCGAGCAGTACTTC

j_call: TRBJ1-5
d_call: NA
v_call: TRBV30
clone_size: NA
cdr3_aa: CAWSPGPAVNQPQHF
cdr3_nt: TGTGCCTGGAGTCCGGGCCCGGCGGTCAATCAGCCCCAGCATTTT

j_call: TRBJ2-7
d_call: TRBD2
v_call: TRBV10-3
clone_size: NA
cdr3_aa: CAISVTSGAYEQYF
cdr3_nt: TGTGCCATCAGTGTGACTAGCGGGGCCTACGAGCAGTACTTC

j_call: TRBJ2-3
d_call: TRBD2
v_call: TRBV5-1
clone_size: NA
cdr3_aa: CASSFTSGSTDTQYF
cdr3_nt: TGCGCCAGCAGCTTTACTAGCGGTAGCACAGATACGCAGTATTTT

j_call: TRBJ2-7
d_call: NA
v_call: TRBV2
clone_size: NA
cdr3_aa: CASTLNSPGITSEQYF
cdr3_nt: TGTGCCAGCACCTTAAATTCTCCGGGCATCACCTCCGAGCAGTACTTC

j_call: TRBJ2-1
d_call: NA
v_call: TRBV27
clone_size: NA
cdr3_aa: CASSLEEGTYNEQFF
cdr3_nt: TGTGCCAGCAGTTTAGAGGAGGGAACATACAATGAGCAGTTCTTC

j_call: TRBJ2-7
d_call: NA
v_call: TRBV6-5
clone_size: NA
cdr3_aa: CASSYSPSFHEQYF
cdr3_nt: TGTGCCAGCAGTTACTCGCCTAGTTTCCACGAGCAGTACTTC

j_call: TRBJ2-1
d_call: TRBD2
v_call: TRBV5-8
clone_size: NA
cdr3_aa: CASSPPKASGRGEQFF
cdr3_nt: TGTGCCAGCAGCCCACCCAAGGCTAGCGGGAGAGGTGAGCAGTTCTTC

j_call: TRBJ2-1
d_call: NA
v_call: TRBV11-2
clone_size: NA
cdr3_aa: CASSKSGQGRPYNEQFF
cdr3_nt: TGTGCCAGCAGCAAAAGTGGGCAGGGGCGCCCCTACAATGAGCAGTTCTTC

j_call: TRBJ2-7
d_call: NA
v_call: TRBV2
clone_size: NA
cdr3_aa: CASRRSYEQYF
cdr3_nt: TGTGCCAGCAGGCGCTCCTACGAGCAGTACTTC

j_call: TRBJ1-2
d_call: NA
v_call: TRBV5-3
clone_size: NA
cdr3_aa: CARSSRIGYGYTF
cdr3_nt: TGTGCCAGAAGCTCTAGAATCGGCTATGGCTACACCTTC

j_call: TRBJ2-1
d_call: TRBD2
v_call: TRBV7-2
clone_size: NA
cdr3_aa: CASSLGTSGPYNEQFF
cdr3_nt: TGTGCCAGCAGCCTCGGGACTAGCGGACCATACAATGAGCAGTTCTTC

j_call: TRBJ1-1
d_call: NA
v_call: TRBV5-1
clone_size: NA
cdr3_aa: CASSWRGEGNTEAFF
cdr3_nt: TGCGCCAGCAGCTGGAGGGGGGAAGGGAACACTGAAGCTTTCTTT

j_call: TRBJ2-3
d_call: NA
v_call: TRBV10-3
clone_size: NA
cdr3_aa: CATRIRKASTDTQYF
cdr3_nt: TGTGCCACACGGATTCGGAAAGCTAGCACAGATACGCAGTATTTT

j_call: TRBJ2-7
d_call: TRBD2
v_call: TRBV20-1
clone_size: NA
cdr3_aa: CSASSALAGVHEQYF
cdr3_nt: TGCAGTGCTAGTTCGGCACTAGCGGGAGTCCACGAGCAGTACTTC

j_call: TRBJ1-1
d_call: NA
v_call: TRBV11-2
clone_size: NA
cdr3_aa: CASSLTRGNTEAFF
cdr3_nt: TGTGCCAGCAGCTTAACTAGGGGAAACACTGAAGCTTTCTTT

j_call: TRBJ1-2
d_call: NA
v_call: TRBV6-5
clone_size: NA
cdr3_aa: CASSGPFYGYTF
cdr3_nt: TGTGCCAGCTCGGGACCATTCTATGGCTACACCTTC

j_call: TRBJ2-7
d_call: NA
v_call: TRBV2
clone_size: few
cdr3_aa: CASARGLSYEQYF
cdr3_nt: TGTGCCAGCGCGCGAGGACTCTCCTACGAGCAGTACTTC

j_call: TRBJ2-7
d_call: NA
v_call: TRBV4-3
clone_size: NA
cdr3_aa: CASSQDRGTASYEQYF
cdr3_nt: TGCGCCAGCAGCCAAGATCGCGGGACGGCCTCCTACGAGCAGTACTTC

j_call: TRBJ2-1
d_call: NA
v_call: TRBV2
clone_size: once
cdr3_aa: CASTGQGPPVEQFF
cdr3_nt: TGTGCCAGCACGGGCCAGGGGCCCCCTGTGGAGCAGTTCTTC